These T cell receptor beta chains were read from a single sample in a study of blood T cell repertoires in COVID-19. The table came from immunoSEQ multiplex PCR; TCRdb's copy has only in-frame clones and leaves some out. This table has under 300,000 clones, less than 85% appearing once. Input material: peripheral blood. All receptors come from a human donor with COVID-19, enrolled during active disease. The donor label of this sample is uncertain. Both conserved end residues are part of each CDR3. A D gene is named only where the DNA matches it firmly. Only part of the rows carry a size: once, few, many, or a class if the clone is expanded.

J gene | V gene | clone size | D gene | CDR3 protein | CDR3 DNA
TRBJ1-1 | TRBV6-5 | . | TRBD1 | CASSPRTGRNTEAFF | TGTGCCAGCAGTCCACGGACAGGCCGGAACACTGAAGCTTTCTTT
TRBJ2-7 | TRBV7-3 | . | TRBD1 | CASSSNSGQGDPYEQYF | TGTGCCAGCAGCTCGAATTCGGGACAGGGGGACCCCTACGAGCAGTATTTC
TRBJ2-2 | TRBV18 | . | TRBD2 | CASSPQTLAGNTGELFF | TGTGCCAGCTCACCACAGACACTAGCGGGTAACACCGGGGAGCTGTTTTTT
TRBJ2-5 | TRBV28 | once | . | CASSSYTQQAPRQETQYF | TGTGCCAGCAGTTCCTATACCCAGCAGGCGCCCCGGCAAGAGACCCAGTACTTC
TRBJ2-1 | TRBV6-6 | few | TRBD2 | CASSYRTSGTNEQFF | TGTGCCAGCAGCTACAGGACTAGCGGGACCAATGAGCAGTTCTTC
TRBJ1-6 | TRBV19 | . | TRBD1 | CASSSPGQGSSPLHF | TGTGCCAGTTCATCCCCGGGACAGGGTAGTTCACCCCTCCACTTT
TRBJ1-5 | TRBV11-3 | . | TRBD1 | CASSRDLMDRGEPQHF | TGTGCCAGCAGCCGGGACCTCATGGACAGGGGTGAGCCCCAGCATTTT
TRBJ2-1 | TRBV12-5 | . | TRBD2 | CASGLTTSGRASEQFF | TGTGCTAGTGGTTTGACGACTAGCGGGAGGGCCAGTGAGCAGTTCTTC
TRBJ2-7 | TRBV2 | once | . | CASSQIGDLAGEQYF | TGTGCCAGCAGCCAGATAGGGGACCTTGCGGGGGAGCAGTACTTC
TRBJ2-1 | TRBV6-8 | . | . | CASSPNRWQFF | TGTGCCAGCAGTCCCAACCGGTGGCAGTTCTTC
TRBJ2-1 | TRBV11-2 | . | TRBD2 | CASSLLAEAYNEQFF | TGTGCCAGCAGCCTCCTAGCGGAAGCTTACAATGAGCAGTTCTTC
TRBJ1-3 | TRBV5-4 | . | TRBD1 | CASSPDRSGNTIYF | TGTGCCAGCAGCCCGGACAGGTCTGGAAACACCATATATTTT
TRBJ1-2 | TRBV28 | . | TRBD1 | CASSLRTGGEHSGYTF | TGTGCCAGCAGTTTAAGGACAGGGGGCGAACATTCAGGCTACACCTTC
TRBJ1-1 | TRBV5-4 | few | TRBD1 | CASSPQTGMNTEAFF | TGTGCCAGCAGCCCTCAGACAGGGATGAACACTGAAGCTTTCTTT
TRBJ2-3 | TRBV18 | once | TRBD1 | CASSPGQATSTDTQYF | TGTGCCAGCTCACCAGGACAGGCGACTAGCACAGATACGCAGTATTTT
TRBJ1-5 | TRBV11-2 | once | . | CASSPGRGAQPQHF | TGTGCCAGCAGTCCTGGGAGGGGTGCTCAGCCCCAGCATTTT
TRBJ2-7 | TRBV11-2 | . | TRBD1 | CASSPQGASYEQYF | TGTGCCAGCAGCCCACAGGGGGCGTCCTACGAGCAGTACTTC
TRBJ2-5 | TRBV29-1 | . | TRBD2 | CSVEAGGGIETQYF | TGCAGCGTTGAAGCGGGAGGGGGTATAGAGACCCAGTACTTC
TRBJ2-7 | TRBV6-6 | . | . | CASSTRQYEQYF | TGTGCCAGCAGTACCCGACAGTACGAGCAGTACTTC
TRBJ1-1 | TRBV19 | . | . | CASSPRTDTNTEAFF | TGTGCCAGTAGTCCCCGGACAGATACTAACACTGAAGCTTTCTTT
TRBJ2-7 | TRBV5-4 | . | TRBD2 | CASSPGLAGGYSYEQYF | TGTGCCAGCAGCCCGGGACTAGCGGGAGGTTACTCCTACGAGCAGTACTTC
TRBJ2-7 | TRBV28 | . | . | CASSLGGDKTYEQYF | TGTGCCAGCAGTTTAGGGGGGGACAAGACCTACGAGCAGTACTTC
TRBJ2-7 | TRBV6-1 | . | TRBD1 | CASSEATGPYF | TGTGCCAGCAGTGAAGCGACAGGGCCGTACTTC
TRBJ2-1 | TRBV28 | . | TRBD1 | CASSLPRQGPHNEQFF | TGTGCCAGCAGTTTACCCCGACAGGGTCCCCACAATGAGCAGTTCTTC
TRBJ1-5 | TRBV5-1 | . | TRBD1 | CASSLTGGEGQPQHF | TGCGCCAGCAGTTTAACAGGGGGCGAAGGACAGCCCCAGCATTTT
TRBJ2-7 | TRBV27 | . | . | CASRRASEQYF | TGTGCCAGCAGGCGCGCCTCTGAGCAGTACTTC
TRBJ2-6 | TRBV5-1 | . | TRBD1 | CASTPTGMIAGANVLTF | TGCGCCAGCACCCCGACAGGGATGATCGCTGGGGCCAACGTCCTGACTTTC
TRBJ1-1 | TRBV19 | once | . | CASSIGSGGTEAFF | TGTGCCAGTAGTATAGGGAGTGGAGGGACTGAAGCTTTCTTT
TRBJ2-1 | TRBV11-2 | . | . | CASSLLAEQFF | TGTGCCAGCAGCTTACTGGCTGAGCAGTTCTTC
TRBJ1-3 | TRBV6-5 | . | . | CASGRERSGNTIYF | TGTGCCAGCGGGAGAGAACGCTCTGGAAACACCATATATTTT
TRBJ1-1 | TRBV28 | . | TRBD1 | CASSKTTGWNTEAFF | TGTGCCAGCAGTAAGACGACAGGGTGGAACACTGAAGCTTTCTTT
TRBJ2-7 | TRBV13 | . | TRBD2 | CASSLGGGLAGTEQYF | TGTGCCAGCAGCTTAGGAGGGGGACTAGCGGGAACCGAGCAGTACTTC
TRBJ1-2 | TRBV30 | . | TRBD1 | CAWRDRGTYGYTF | TGTGCCTGGAGGGACAGGGGGACCTATGGCTACACCTTC
TRBJ2-1 | TRBV6-5 | . | TRBD2 | CASSSPAGETYNEQFF | TGTGCCAGCAGTTCACCAGCGGGAGAGACCTACAATGAGCAGTTCTTC
TRBJ1-2 | TRBV19 | . | . | CASSRGGYGYTF | TGTGCCAGTAGTCGCGGTGGCTATGGCTACACCTTC
TRBJ2-5 | TRBV9 | . | . | CASSVASVRGETQYF | TGTGCCAGCAGCGTAGCGTCGGTGCGAGGAGAGACCCAGTACTTC
TRBJ2-1 | TRBV27 | . | TRBD2 | CASSPGLAGTFSYNEQFF | TGTGCCAGCAGTCCGGGACTAGCGGGAACCTTCTCCTACAATGAGCAGTTCTTC
TRBJ2-1 | TRBV5-4 | . | . | CASRSGTDSYNEQFF | TGTGCCAGCAGGTCCGGGACTGACTCCTACAATGAGCAGTTCTTC
TRBJ2-7 | TRBV29-1 | . | . | CSVTKGARSIGASGLLYEQYF | TGCAGCGTGACAAAGGGGGCTCGAAGTATTGGGGCTAGCGGGCTCCTGTACGAGCAGTACTTC
TRBJ2-7 | TRBV9 | . | TRBD2 | CASSVAPGLAGAEQYF | TGTGCCAGCAGCGTCGCCCCGGGACTAGCGGGAGCCGAGCAGTACTTC
TRBJ2-6 | TRBV3-1/TRBV3-2 | . | . | CASSDQGASGANVLTF | TGTGCCAGCAGCGATCAGGGTGCCTCTGGGGCCAACGTCCTGACTTTC
TRBJ2-3 | TRBV27 | . | TRBD1 | CASRTRTGGTDTQYF | TGTGCCAGCAGGACCCGGACAGGGGGCACAGATACGCAGTATTTT
TRBJ2-1 | TRBV28 | . | . | CASSTRVPNWDEQFF | TGTGCCAGCTCGACCCGGGTCCCAAATTGGGATGAGCAGTTCTTC
TRBJ2-2 | TRBV9 | few | . | CASSALNTGELFF | TGTGCCAGCAGCGCCCTCAACACCGGGGAGCTGTTTTTT
TRBJ2-5 | TRBV30 | . | TRBD1 | CAWSPWDRGGETQYF | TGTGCCTGGAGTCCCTGGGACAGGGGGGGAGAGACCCAGTACTTC
TRBJ1-1 | TRBV13 | . | . | CASSLVGGTEAFF | TGTGCCAGCAGCTTAGTCGGGGGGACTGAAGCTTTCTTT
TRBJ1-1 | TRBV7-2 | . | . | CASSLARAATEAFF | TGTGCCAGCAGCTTAGCCAGGGCCGCCACTGAAGCTTTCTTT
TRBJ1-3 | TRBV5-6 | . | TRBD1 | CASSITGVLSGNTIYF | TGTGCCAGCAGCATCACAGGGGTCCTCTCTGGAAACACCATATATTTT
TRBJ1-2 | TRBV4-1 | . | . | CASSWDTTNYGYTF | TGCGCCAGCAGCTGGGACACGACTAACTATGGCTACACCTTC
TRBJ2-2 | TRBV30 | . | . | CAWRGDTGELFF | TGTGCCTGGAGAGGAGACACCGGGGAGCTGTTTTTT
TRBJ2-1 | TRBV19 | . | TRBD2 | CASKFPGGSHSEQFF | TGTGCCAGTAAGTTTCCGGGAGGGTCCCACAGTGAGCAGTTCTTC
TRBJ2-7 | TRBV11-1 | . | TRBD2 | CASSPLAGGYEQYF | TGTGCCAGCAGCCCGCTAGCGGGAGGGTACGAGCAGTACTTC
TRBJ2-1 | TRBV5-1 | . | TRBD2 | CASSFTPAGDYNEQFF | TGCGCCAGCAGCTTTACCCCAGCGGGAGACTACAATGAGCAGTTCTTC
TRBJ1-5 | TRBV6-2/TRBV6-3 | few | TRBD1 | CASSYSIATGGGNQPQHF | TGTGCCAGCAGTTACTCGATCGCGACAGGGGGGGGCAATCAGCCCCAGCATTTT
TRBJ2-7 | TRBV5-1 | few | TRBD2 | CASKTSGRGSYEQYF | TGCGCCAGCAAAACTAGCGGGCGGGGTTCCTACGAGCAGTACTTC